The rows below give T cell receptor beta chains drawn from one sample of a study of patients and donors after allogeneic stem cell transplantation. Via MiXCR, TCRdb re-called the RT-PCR reads, giving one row per CDR3 protein. Of about 230,000 distinct CDR3 sequences detected, roughly an eighth appear once; the ten largest clones hold roughly 12%. Sequences were obtained from blood, either unsorted or a sorted T cell fraction (not recorded which). The receptor source for this set is a human donor who was either an allogeneic HSCT recipient or a stem cell or donor lymphocyte infusion donor (not recorded which). It is not recorded whose cells these are; they may come from a transplant donor. Each CDR3 is given with its conserved first and last residue. The order of the fields is CDR3 DNA, CDR3 protein, D gene, V gene, J gene, clone size. The D gene is left open where the match is weak. Clone size is shown for a subset of rows, as once, few, many or a class of expanded clone.

CDR3nt: TGTGCCAGCAGCTTGCGACTGAATCAGCCCCAGCATTTT
CDR3aa: CASSLRLNQPQHF
d_gene: NA
v_gene: TRBV5-6
j_gene: TRBJ1-5
abundance: NA

CDR3nt: TGTGCCAGCAGTTTAGCGCGGGGTGGCGGACTGAGCTCCTACGAGCAGTACTTC
CDR3aa: CASSLARGGGLSSYEQYF
d_gene: NA
v_gene: TRBV12-3/TRBV12-4
j_gene: TRBJ2-7
abundance: few

CDR3nt: TGTGCCATCAGCAAGACCGGGACACCGGTTTGGACTGAAGCTTTCTTT
CDR3aa: CAISKTGTPVWTEAFF
d_gene: NA
v_gene: TRBV10-3
j_gene: TRBJ1-1
abundance: many

CDR3nt: TGTGCCAGCAGCTTCGAACGGACCTATGGCTACACCTTC
CDR3aa: CASSFERTYGYTF
d_gene: NA
v_gene: TRBV13
j_gene: TRBJ1-2
abundance: NA

CDR3nt: TGTGCCTGGAGTGATCGCTACGAGCAGTACTTC
CDR3aa: CAWSDRYEQYF
d_gene: NA
v_gene: TRBV30
j_gene: TRBJ2-7
abundance: few

CDR3nt: TGTGCCAGCAGTTTTAACATAGCGGGAGAATATCCCCAGTACTTC
CDR3aa: CASSFNIAGEYPQYF
d_gene: TRBD2
v_gene: TRBV12-3/TRBV12-4
j_gene: TRBJ2-5
abundance: few

CDR3nt: TGTGCCAGCAGCGAGACAGGGGATAGCAATCAGCCCCAGCATTTT
CDR3aa: CASSETGDSNQPQHF
d_gene: TRBD1
v_gene: TRBV9
j_gene: TRBJ1-5
abundance: NA

CDR3nt: TGTGCCAGCAGTGAAGAGGCGCTAGCGGGGAGTTCCTACGAGCAGTACTTC
CDR3aa: CASSEEALAGSSYEQYF
d_gene: TRBD2
v_gene: TRBV2
j_gene: TRBJ2-7
abundance: few

CDR3nt: TGCGCCAGCAGCTTGGAAGGGCCGTTCACCGGGGAGCTGTTTTTT
CDR3aa: CASSLEGPFTGELFF
d_gene: NA
v_gene: TRBV5-1
j_gene: TRBJ2-2
abundance: many

CDR3nt: TGCAGTGCTAGAGGAGGGGCGGGCGAGCAGTACTTC
CDR3aa: CSARGGAGEQYF
d_gene: NA
v_gene: TRBV20-1
j_gene: TRBJ2-7
abundance: many

CDR3nt: TGTGCCAGCAGCTTTCTGGCGGGGGTGACATATCAAGAGACCCAGTACTTC
CDR3aa: CASSFLAGVTYQETQYF
d_gene: TRBD2
v_gene: TRBV7-2
j_gene: TRBJ2-5
abundance: NA

CDR3nt: TGTGCCAGCAGTTACTCCACAGGCCGCTATAATTCACCCCTCCACTTT
CDR3aa: CASSYSTGRYNSPLHF
d_gene: NA
v_gene: TRBV6-5
j_gene: TRBJ1-6
abundance: many

CDR3nt: TGTGCCAGCAGTTCTGTGTCGGGAGGCTACACCTTC
CDR3aa: CASSSVSGGYTF
d_gene: NA
v_gene: TRBV25-1
j_gene: TRBJ1-2
abundance: few

CDR3nt: TGTGCCAGCAGCCCAGAGCCCTTCGACAGGGGGCGCAATTCACCCCTCCACTTT
CDR3aa: CASSPEPFDRGRNSPLHF
d_gene: TRBD1
v_gene: TRBV4-2
j_gene: TRBJ1-6
abundance: NA

CDR3nt: TGTGCCAGCAGTTTATCTGCCCACAATGAGCAGTTCTTC
CDR3aa: CASSLSAHNEQFF
d_gene: NA
v_gene: TRBV27
j_gene: TRBJ2-1
abundance: many

CDR3nt: TGTGCCTGGACAAGGACAGGGAACACTGAAGCTTTCTTT
CDR3aa: CAWTRTGNTEAFF
d_gene: TRBD1
v_gene: TRBV30
j_gene: TRBJ1-1
abundance: few

CDR3nt: TGTGCCATCAGCATAACAGCGGCGAACGAGCAGTACTTC
CDR3aa: CAISITAANEQYF
d_gene: NA
v_gene: TRBV10-3
j_gene: TRBJ2-7
abundance: NA

CDR3nt: TGTGCCAGCAGTTCCCACGAGGTCACTGAAGCTTTCTTT
CDR3aa: CASSSHEVTEAFF
d_gene: NA
v_gene: TRBV28
j_gene: TRBJ1-1
abundance: many

CDR3nt: TGTGCCAGCACCTTATCCCGCCAGGGGCGAATGACTAGCACAGATACGCAGTATTTT
CDR3aa: CASTLSRQGRMTSTDTQYF
d_gene: NA
v_gene: TRBV2
j_gene: TRBJ2-3
abundance: many

CDR3nt: TGTGCCAGCAGTTTCCTGTTGCGCTATGGCTACACCTTC
CDR3aa: CASSFLLRYGYTF
d_gene: NA
v_gene: TRBV12-3/TRBV12-4
j_gene: TRBJ1-2
abundance: NA

CDR3nt: TGCAGTGCTAGAGACAAGAATGTCGGAGGCACCATTCAGTACTTC
CDR3aa: CSARDKNVGGTIQYF
d_gene: NA
v_gene: TRBV20-1
j_gene: TRBJ2-4
abundance: many

CDR3nt: TGTGCCAGCAGCCCTACCTCGGAAGGCTCCTATGGCTACACCTTC
CDR3aa: CASSPTSEGSYGYTF
d_gene: NA
v_gene: TRBV6-1
j_gene: TRBJ1-2
abundance: many

CDR3nt: TGTGCCTGGTTCAGGTCAACTAATGAAAAACTGTTTTTT
CDR3aa: CAWFRSTNEKLFF
d_gene: NA
v_gene: TRBV30
j_gene: TRBJ1-4
abundance: few

CDR3nt: TGTGCCAGCAGAAACCTAGCGGGAGTAACCAATGAGCAGTTCTTC
CDR3aa: CASRNLAGVTNEQFF
d_gene: TRBD2
v_gene: TRBV6-1
j_gene: TRBJ2-1
abundance: NA

CDR3nt: TGTGCCAGCAGTGCGGACAGAAGTGCCACTGAAGCTTTCTTT
CDR3aa: CASSADRSATEAFF
d_gene: NA
v_gene: TRBV6-1
j_gene: TRBJ1-1
abundance: NA

CDR3nt: TGTGCCACCAGCGGTCAAGGGGGCAAGGATACGCAGTATTTT
CDR3aa: CATSGQGGKDTQYF
d_gene: TRBD1
v_gene: TRBV15
j_gene: TRBJ2-3
abundance: NA

CDR3nt: TGCAGTGCTACAACCCACCGAATCGATCCAGGGAGCACTGAAGCTTTCTTT
CDR3aa: CSATTHRIDPGSTEAFF
d_gene: NA
v_gene: TRBV20-1
j_gene: TRBJ1-1
abundance: NA

CDR3nt: TGTGCCACCAGCAGAGTGAGGCAGGGGGGCTACACCTTC
CDR3aa: CATSRVRQGGYTF
d_gene: NA
v_gene: TRBV15
j_gene: TRBJ1-2
abundance: many

CDR3nt: TGCGCCAGCAGCCAAGCGTTTACTCTTTCGGGCAATCAGCCCCAGCATTTT
CDR3aa: CASSQAFTLSGNQPQHF
d_gene: NA
v_gene: TRBV4-3
j_gene: TRBJ1-5
abundance: many

CDR3nt: TGCAGTGGCAGAGGGGGGGGGCCCAGCGAGCAGTACTTC
CDR3aa: CSGRGGGPSEQYF
d_gene: NA
v_gene: TRBV20-1
j_gene: TRBJ2-7
abundance: many

CDR3nt: TGCGCCAGCAGCTTGGATGGGGATAGCAATCAGCCCCAGCATTTT
CDR3aa: CASSLDGDSNQPQHF
d_gene: NA
v_gene: TRBV5-1
j_gene: TRBJ1-5
abundance: many

CDR3nt: TGCAGCGTTTCCCAGAGGAATCAGCCCCAGCATTTT
CDR3aa: CSVSQRNQPQHF
d_gene: NA
v_gene: TRBV29-1
j_gene: TRBJ1-5
abundance: many